One sample yielded the 14 T cell receptor beta chains listed below, sequenced in a study of T cell clonotyping in hematopoietic cell transplantation. Regarding time point: recipient sample about 28 days before transplant, after cytoreduction. The table came from immunoSEQ multiplex PCR; TCRdb's copy has only in-frame clones and leaves some out. The repertoire holds roughly 30,000 clones, under 90% seen once, with approximately 1.7% in the top ten. The source was peripheral blood mononuclear cells, collected before stem cell transplant. Receptors were obtained from a man aged 40-49 years with acute myeloid leukemia. Some clones in this sample may be carry-over from other donors' samples.

Written as DNA, the CDR3 is TGTGCCAGCAGCTTCGATCTCGGACACCAAGAGACCCAGTACTTC. This codes for CASSFDLGHQETQYF. The V and J genes are TRBV7-2 and TRBJ2-5; D unclear. The V end lost 3 bases, the J end lost 0 bases, and 11 bases lay between the germline ends. CDR3 length: 15 residues. From germline, CDR1 is SGHTA and CDR2 FQGNSA.

The CDR3 region has the DNA TGTGCCAGCAGCTTACCCCAAGGGTGGCGGGGGTACGAGCAGTACTTC. Residues: CASSLPQGWRGYEQYF. V and J are TRBV7-2 and TRBJ2-7, with 7 nucleotides matching TRBD2. V shed 2 bases, J shed 4 bases, and the junction held 11 bases outside the gene matches. The CDR3 contains 16 residues. In germline, CDR1 is SGHTA, CDR2 FQGNSA. Full variable domain (remainder filled in from reference TRBV7-2 and TRBJ2-7): GAGVSQSPSNKVTEKGKDVELRCDPISGHTALYWYRQSLGQGLEFLIYFQGNSAPDKSGLPSDRFSAERTGGSVSTLTIQRTQQEDSAVYLCASSLPQGWRGYEQYFGPGTRLTVT.

The rearrangement links TRBV27 to TRBJ2-3, with 10 bases aligning to TRBD1. V dropped 7 bases and J dropped 6; count of bases not matched to a gene: 10. CDR3 length: 15 residues. Per the germline V gene, CDR1 is MNHEY and CDR2 is SMNVEV (reference sequence). The CDR3 region is CASIGWGQGKDTQYF. The CDR3 DNA follows: TGTGCCAGCATCGGTTGGGGACAGGGGAAGGATACGCAGTATTTT.

The chain carries TRBV27 and TRBJ2-7; the match to TRBD2 covers 7 bases. Trimming at V came to 2 bases and at J to 3 bases, leaving 10 bases not matched to a gene. Germline V gene lookup returns CDR1 MNHEY and CDR2 SMNVEV (reference sequence). The CDR3 runs to 16 residues. CDR3 nucleotides: TGTGCCAGCAGTTTAGATGGGTTAGCGGGTCTCTACGAGCAGTACTTC. Protein: CASSLDGLAGLYEQYF.

This chain joins TRBV4-3 and TRBJ2-2; TRBD1 might be the D (6 bases). Trimming pared 1 base from V and 8 bases from J, leaving 17 bases between. This CDR3 contains 16 residues. From germline, CDR1 is LGHNA and CDR2 YSLEER. The CDR3 nucleotides are TGCGCCAGCAGCCAAGCGCCGACAGGTTCCACTGGGGAGCTGTTTTTT. Amino acid sequence: CASSQAPTGSTGELFF.

The rearrangement joins TRBV6-5 to TRBJ1-1; D perhaps matches TRBD1 (5 bases). Germline loops: CDR1 MNHEY, CDR2 SVGAGI. CDR3 length: 12 residues. V was cut by 7 bases and J by 10 bases, with 16 bases left in between. CDR3 sequence reads: CASTSNGGTAFF. The CDR3, as DNA: TGTGCCAGCACCTCAAATGGAGGGACAGCTTTCTTT.

The chain combines TRBV28 with TRBJ1-4; no reliable D call. Germline values: CDR1 MDHEN, CDR2 SYDVKM. V shed 3 bases and J shed 7 bases, with 12 bases lying between them. CDR3 length: 14 amino acids. The CDR3 reads CASSFVPGGEKLFF. The CDR3 DNA reads TGTGCCAGCAGTTTTGTGCCCGGAGGTGAAAAACTGTTTTTT.

V usage is TRBV9 and J usage is TRBJ2-3; TRBD2 matches 16 bases. Looked up from germline, CDR1 is SGDLS and CDR2 is YYNGEE. After removal of 9 bases from V and 1 base from J, the junction contained 14 bases not matched to a gene. The CDR3 extends over 19 amino acids. The CDR3 loop reads CATQYGGLAGGPGTDTQYF. CDR3 coding DNA: TGTGCCACGCAATACGGGGGACTAGCGGGAGGGCCCGGCACAGATACGCAGTATTTT.

The chain uses TRBV4-2 and TRBJ2-7; no reliable D call. Per the germline V gene, CDR1 is LGHNA and CDR2 is YNFKEQ. This CDR3 comprises 15 residues. V lost 0 bases to trimming and J lost 7 bases, with 16 bases between them. The CDR3 nucleotides read TGTGCCAGCAGCCAAGATCCGGCCGCCGTGAGGGAGCAGTACTTC. Its protein product is CASSQDPAAVREQYF.

In this sample, this clone turned up once. The chain carries TRBV2 and TRBJ1-5; a possible D gene is TRBD1 (5 bases). The CDR3 contains 15 residues. CDR1 is SNHLY and CDR2 is FYNNEI in the germline V gene. The V end lost 7 bases, the J end lost 7 bases, and 20 bases lay between the germline ends. The CDR3 here is CASTAEGAGGQPQHF. CDR3 nucleotides: TGTGCCAGCACAGCGGAAGGTGCCGGGGGGCAGCCCCAGCATTTT.

This sequence joins TRBV25-1 and TRBJ1-6; no definite D call. Germline V lookup: CDR1 MGHDK, CDR2 SYGVNS. The ends were cut back, 4 bases at V and 5 bases at J, with 9 bases in the middle. This CDR3 has 14 amino acids. The CDR3 reads CASSVGYDNSPLHF. CDR3 in DNA: TGTGCCAGCAGTGTAGGGTACGATAATTCACCCCTCCACTTT.

V and J are TRBV6-5 and TRBJ2-3; 8 nucleotides align to TRBD1. This CDR3 contains 15 residues. The V gene's germline CDR1 is MNHEY and CDR2 SVGAGI. Trimming at V came to 5 bases and at J to 3 bases, leaving 7 bases not matched to a gene. CDR3 nucleotide sequence: TGTGCCAGCAGTAAGACAGGGGATGAAACAGATACGCAGTATTTT. It yields the protein CASSKTGDETDTQYF.

The chain recombines TRBV28 with TRBJ1-1; no clear D gene. The CDR3 covers 14 residues. V was cut by 2 bases and J by 1 base, with 8 bases left in between. The germline CDR1 and CDR2 sequences are MDHEN and SYDVKM. The CDR3 reads CASSLPASNTEAFF. CDR3 bases: TGTGCCAGCAGTTTACCAGCTTCGAACACTGAAGCTTTCTTT.

The CDR3 DNA sequence: TGTGCCAGCAGCCAAACAGGCTTCTCCTACGAGCAGTACTTC. Protein sequence: CASSQTGFSYEQYF. The chain recombines TRBV5-8 with TRBJ2-7, with D maybe TRBD1 (5 bases). V lost 4 bases to trimming and J lost 0 bases, with 11 bases between them. The CDR3 has 14 amino acids. CDR1 and CDR2 from the germline V gene are SGHTS and YDEGEE. Based on the CDR3 plus reference TRBV5-8 and TRBJ2-7, the full variable domain is EAGVTQSPTHLIKTRGQQATLRCSPISGHTSVYWYQQALGLGLQFLLWYDEGEERNRGNFPPRFSGRQFPNYSSELNVNALELEDSALYLCASSQTGFSYEQYFGPGTRLTVT.